This TCR beta chain stems from a study of graft-versus-host responses after intestinal transplantation. Study overall: Recipients were all induced with anti-thymocyte globulin, then given tacrolimus and steroids for about three years.

Using immunoSEQ multiplex PCR, the repertoire was profiled, and TCRdb retains in-frame clones only, with some absent. This sample has about 100,000 clones; roughly 90% occur once, and the top ten carry around 1%. Findings of the study overall: There were GvH clones found in recipient marrow, and some of them appeared first in ileum or blood.

A remark on this clone: Its antigen is not known.

Here the sequenced sample was unstimulated CD4+ T cells sorted from spleen or lymph node cells, taken before transplant. The receptor's source is a human donor who was the organ donor for an intestinal transplant.

The CDR3 loop is CASSVSERFGGRGTEAFF. The CDR3 DNA sequence: TGTGCCAGCAGCGTATCCGAGCGGTTCGGGGGGCGCGGAACTGAAGCTTTCTTT. The rearrangement uses TRBV9 and TRBJ1-1; D perhaps matches TRBD1 (6 bases). CDR3 length: 18 amino acids. With 1 base removed from V and 5 bases from J, the gap between germline ends came to 24 bases. CDR1 is SGDLS, CDR2 YYNGEE, per germline.